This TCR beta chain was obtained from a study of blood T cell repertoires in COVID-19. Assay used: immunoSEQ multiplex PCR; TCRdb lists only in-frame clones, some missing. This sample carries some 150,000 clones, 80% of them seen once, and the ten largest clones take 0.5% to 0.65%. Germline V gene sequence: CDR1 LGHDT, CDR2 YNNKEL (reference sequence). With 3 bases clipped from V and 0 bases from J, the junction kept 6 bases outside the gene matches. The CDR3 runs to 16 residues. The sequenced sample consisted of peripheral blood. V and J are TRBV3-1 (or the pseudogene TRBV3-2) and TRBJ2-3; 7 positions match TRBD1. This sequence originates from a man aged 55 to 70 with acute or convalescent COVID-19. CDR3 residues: CASSQRSGGSTDTQYF. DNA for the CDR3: TGTGCCAGCAGCCAGCGTTCAGGGGGAAGCACAGATACGCAGTATTTT.